What follows describes a single T cell receptor (beta chain). TCR beta libraries carry UMIs added by 5'RACE template switching. Reanalyzing the 5' RACE reads, TCRdb keeps one entry per CDR3 protein, without DNA. The listing contains some 410,000 distinct CDR3 sequences. The germline CDR1 and CDR2 sequences are DFQATT and SNEGSKA (reference sequence). The CDR3 sequence is 15 residues long. The source of the sample is a study of T cells expressing NK-cell markers. At the level of the study: Source material for TCR beta repertoires consisted of sorted CD3+CD56+NKG2C+, CD3+CD56+NKG2C- and CD3+CD56-NKG2C+ T cells. The authors sequenced eight donors, of whom seven were HCMV-seropositive and one was seronegative.

The chain has TRBV20-1 and TRBJ1-5. This TCR derives from a woman aged 18 to 75 in good health. Sequencing used blood T cells: a sorted CD56 or NKG2C T cell subset, CD4+ or CD8+ T cells, or bulk PBMC T cells (not recorded which). The CDR3 is CSARDSGRINQPQHF.